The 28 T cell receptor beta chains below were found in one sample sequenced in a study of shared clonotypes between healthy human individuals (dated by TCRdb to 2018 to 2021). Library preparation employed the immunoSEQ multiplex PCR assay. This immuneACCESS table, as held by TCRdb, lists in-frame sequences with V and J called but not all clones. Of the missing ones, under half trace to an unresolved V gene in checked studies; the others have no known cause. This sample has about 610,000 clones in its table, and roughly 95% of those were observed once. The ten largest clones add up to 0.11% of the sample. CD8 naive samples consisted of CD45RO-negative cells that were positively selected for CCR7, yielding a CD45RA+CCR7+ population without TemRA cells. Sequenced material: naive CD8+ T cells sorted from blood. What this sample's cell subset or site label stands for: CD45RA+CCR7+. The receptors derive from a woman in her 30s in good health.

The CDR3 DNA is TGTGCCAGCAGTGAAGTAGGGGAGACCCAGTACTTC. This sequence encodes CASSEVGETQYF. The chain uses TRBV25-1 and TRBJ2-5; D uncertain. The CDR3 sequence is 12 residues long. Trimming cost V 2 bases and J 5 bases, with 6 bases left between them. CDR1 and CDR2 (germline): MGHDK, SYGVNS.

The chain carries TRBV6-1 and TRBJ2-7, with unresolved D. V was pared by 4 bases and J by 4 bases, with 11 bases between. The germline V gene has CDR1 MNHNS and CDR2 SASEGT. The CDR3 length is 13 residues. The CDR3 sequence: CASSVDFIYEQYF. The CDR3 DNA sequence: TGTGCCAGCAGTGTGGATTTTATTTACGAGCAGTACTTC.

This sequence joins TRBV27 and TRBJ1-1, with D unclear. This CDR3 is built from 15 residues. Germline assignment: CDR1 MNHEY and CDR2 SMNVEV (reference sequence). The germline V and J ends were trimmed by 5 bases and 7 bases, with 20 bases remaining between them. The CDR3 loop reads CASSPSPPALNEAFF. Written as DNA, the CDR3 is TGTGCCAGCAGTCCATCCCCCCCGGCCCTAAATGAAGCTTTCTTT.

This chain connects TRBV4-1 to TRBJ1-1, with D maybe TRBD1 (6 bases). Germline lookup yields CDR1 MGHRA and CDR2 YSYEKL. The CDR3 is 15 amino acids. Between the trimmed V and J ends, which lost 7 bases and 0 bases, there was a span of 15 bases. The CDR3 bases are TGCGCCAGCACCAGGACAGTTTCAATGAACACTGAAGCTTTCTTT. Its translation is CASTRTVSMNTEAFF.

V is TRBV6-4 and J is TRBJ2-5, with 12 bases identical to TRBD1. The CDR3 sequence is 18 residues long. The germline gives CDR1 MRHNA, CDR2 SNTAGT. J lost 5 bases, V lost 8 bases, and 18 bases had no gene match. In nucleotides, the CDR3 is TGTGCCAGCGAGCCGGATGACAGGCGGGACAGGGGGCGGGAGACCCAGTACTTC. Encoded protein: CASEPDDRRDRGRETQYF.

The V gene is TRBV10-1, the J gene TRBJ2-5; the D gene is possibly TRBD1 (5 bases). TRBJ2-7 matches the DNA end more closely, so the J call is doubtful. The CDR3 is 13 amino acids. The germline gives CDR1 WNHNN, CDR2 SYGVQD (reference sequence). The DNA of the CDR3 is TGCGCCAGCAGAGACGACAGCTCCTACGAGCAGTACTTC. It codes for CASRDDSSYEQYF.

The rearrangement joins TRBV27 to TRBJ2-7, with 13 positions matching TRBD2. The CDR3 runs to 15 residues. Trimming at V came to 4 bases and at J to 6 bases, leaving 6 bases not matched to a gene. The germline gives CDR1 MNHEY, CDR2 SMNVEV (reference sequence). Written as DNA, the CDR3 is TGTGCCAGCAGTTCTGGACTAGCGGGAGCATTCGAGCAGTACTTC. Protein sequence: CASSSGLAGAFEQYF.

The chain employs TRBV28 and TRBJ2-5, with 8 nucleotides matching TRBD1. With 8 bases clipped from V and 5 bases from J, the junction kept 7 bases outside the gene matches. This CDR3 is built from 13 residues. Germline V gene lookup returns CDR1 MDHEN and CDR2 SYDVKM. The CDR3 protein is CASVQGEGETQYF. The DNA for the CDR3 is TGTGCCAGCGTACAGGGGGAAGGGGAGACCCAGTACTTC. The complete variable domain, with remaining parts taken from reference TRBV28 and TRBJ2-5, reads DVKVTQSSRYLVKRTGEKVFLECVQDMDHENMFWYRQDPGLGLRLIYFSYDVKMKEKGDIPEGYSVSREKKERFSLILESASTNQTSMYLCASVQGEGETQYFGPGTRLLVL.

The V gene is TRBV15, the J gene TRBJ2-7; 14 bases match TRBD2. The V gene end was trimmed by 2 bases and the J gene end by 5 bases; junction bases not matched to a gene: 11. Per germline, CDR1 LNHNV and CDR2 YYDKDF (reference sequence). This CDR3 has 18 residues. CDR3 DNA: TGTGCCACCAGCAGATCTTATAGGTCGGGACTAGCGGGAGACGAGCAGTACTTC. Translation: CATSRSYRSGLAGDEQYF.

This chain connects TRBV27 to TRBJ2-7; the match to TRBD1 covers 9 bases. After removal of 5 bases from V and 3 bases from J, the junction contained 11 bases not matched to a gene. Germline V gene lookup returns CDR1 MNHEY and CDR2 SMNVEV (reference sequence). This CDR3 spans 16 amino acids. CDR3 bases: TGTGCCAGCAGTCCGGGAAGGGGACAGGGACACTACGAGCAGTACTTC. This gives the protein CASSPGRGQGHYEQYF.

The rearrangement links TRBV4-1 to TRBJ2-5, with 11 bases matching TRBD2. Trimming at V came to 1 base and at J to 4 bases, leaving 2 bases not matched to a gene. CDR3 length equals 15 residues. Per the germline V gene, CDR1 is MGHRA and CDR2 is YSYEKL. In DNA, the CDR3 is TGCGCCAGCAGCCAAGCGCTAGCGGGAGGAGAGACCCAGTACTTC. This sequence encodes CASSQALAGGETQYF.

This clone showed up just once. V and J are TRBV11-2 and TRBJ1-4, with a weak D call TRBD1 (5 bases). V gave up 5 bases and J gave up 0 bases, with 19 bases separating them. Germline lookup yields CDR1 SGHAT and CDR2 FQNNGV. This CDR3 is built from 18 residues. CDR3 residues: CASSPRGVPTATNEKLFF. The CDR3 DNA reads TGTGCCAGCAGCCCCCGGGGGGTACCTACTGCAACTAATGAAAAACTGTTTTTT.

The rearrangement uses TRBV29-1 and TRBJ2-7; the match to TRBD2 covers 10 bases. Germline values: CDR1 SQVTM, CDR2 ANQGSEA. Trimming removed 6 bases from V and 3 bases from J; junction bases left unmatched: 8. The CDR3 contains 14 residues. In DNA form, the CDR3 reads TGCAGCGTGAGGGGGCTAGCGGGAGTCTACGAGCAGTACTTC. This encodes CSVRGLAGVYEQYF.

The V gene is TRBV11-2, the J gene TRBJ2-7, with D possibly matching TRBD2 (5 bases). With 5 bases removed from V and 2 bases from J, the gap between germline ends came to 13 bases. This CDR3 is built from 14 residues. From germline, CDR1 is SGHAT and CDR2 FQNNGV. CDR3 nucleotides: TGTGCCAGCAGCCTGACGACGGGAACCTACGAGCAGTACTTC. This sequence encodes CASSLTTGTYEQYF.

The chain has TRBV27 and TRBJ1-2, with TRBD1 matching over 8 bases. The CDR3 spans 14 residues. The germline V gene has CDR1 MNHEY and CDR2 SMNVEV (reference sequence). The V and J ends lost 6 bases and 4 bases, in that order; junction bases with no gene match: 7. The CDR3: CASSATGAVYGYTF. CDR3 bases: TGTGCCAGCAGCGCGACAGGGGCGGTCTATGGCTACACCTTC.

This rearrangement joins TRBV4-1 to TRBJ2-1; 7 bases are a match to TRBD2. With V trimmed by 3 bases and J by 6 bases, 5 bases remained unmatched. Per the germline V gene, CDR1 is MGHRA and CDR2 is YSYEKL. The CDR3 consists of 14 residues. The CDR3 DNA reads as TGCGCCAGCAGCCAGAGACTAGCCATCAATGAGCAGTTCTTC. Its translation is CASSQRLAINEQFF.

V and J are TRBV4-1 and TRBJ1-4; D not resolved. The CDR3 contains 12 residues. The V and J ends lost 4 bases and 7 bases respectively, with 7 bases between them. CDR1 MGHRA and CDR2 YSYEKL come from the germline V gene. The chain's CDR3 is CASSPVGEKLFF. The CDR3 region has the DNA TGCGCCAGCAGCCCGGTGGGTGAAAAACTGTTTTTT.

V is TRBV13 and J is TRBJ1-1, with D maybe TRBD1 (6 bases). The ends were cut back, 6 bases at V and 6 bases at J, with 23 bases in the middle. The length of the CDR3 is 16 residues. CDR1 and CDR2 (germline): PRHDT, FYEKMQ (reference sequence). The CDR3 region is CASSLVYARGTPEAFF. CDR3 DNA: TGTGCCAGCAGTCTTGTTTATGCCAGGGGCACCCCTGAAGCTTTCTTT.

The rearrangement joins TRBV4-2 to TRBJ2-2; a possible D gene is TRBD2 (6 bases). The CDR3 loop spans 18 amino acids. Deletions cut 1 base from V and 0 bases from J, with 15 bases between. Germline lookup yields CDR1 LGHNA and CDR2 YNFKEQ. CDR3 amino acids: CASSQGMLTGANTGELFF. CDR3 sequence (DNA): TGTGCCAGCAGCCAAGGAATGTTAACGGGAGCGAACACCGGGGAGCTGTTTTTT.

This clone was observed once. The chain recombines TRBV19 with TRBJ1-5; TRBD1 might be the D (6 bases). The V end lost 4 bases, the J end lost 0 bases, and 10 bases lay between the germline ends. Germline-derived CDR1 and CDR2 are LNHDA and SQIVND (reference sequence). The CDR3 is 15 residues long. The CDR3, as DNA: TGTGCCAGTAGTAGCGGACAGAATAGCAATCAGCCCCAGCATTTT. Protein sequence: CASSSGQNSNQPQHF.

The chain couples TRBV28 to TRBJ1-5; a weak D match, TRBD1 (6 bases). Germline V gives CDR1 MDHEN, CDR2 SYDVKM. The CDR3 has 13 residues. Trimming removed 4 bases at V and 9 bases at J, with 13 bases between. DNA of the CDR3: TGTGCCAGCAGTTCACCAGGGGAGTGGCCCCAGCATTTT. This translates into CASSSPGEWPQHF.

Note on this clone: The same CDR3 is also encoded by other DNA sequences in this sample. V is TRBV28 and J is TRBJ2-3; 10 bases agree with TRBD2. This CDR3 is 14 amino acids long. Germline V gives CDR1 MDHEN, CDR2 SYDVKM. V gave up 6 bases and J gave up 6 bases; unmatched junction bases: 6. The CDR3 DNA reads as TGTGCCAGCAGCTTAGCGGGAGGTCCCGATACGCAGTATTTT. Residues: CASSLAGGPDTQYF.

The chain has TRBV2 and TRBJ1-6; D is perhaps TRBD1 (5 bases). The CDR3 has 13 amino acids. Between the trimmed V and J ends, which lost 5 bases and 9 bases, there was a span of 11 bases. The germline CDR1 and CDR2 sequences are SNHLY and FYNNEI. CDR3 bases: TGTGCCAGCAGTTCAGGGAACCGTTCACCCCTCCACTTT. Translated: CASSSGNRSPLHF.

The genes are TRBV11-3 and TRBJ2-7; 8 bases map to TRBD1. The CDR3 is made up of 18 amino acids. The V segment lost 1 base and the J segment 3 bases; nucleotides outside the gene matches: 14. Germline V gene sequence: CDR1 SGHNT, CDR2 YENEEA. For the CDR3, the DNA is TGTGCCAGCAGCTTAGTTAGGTACCGGACAGGGAAAGGCTACGAGCAGTACTTC. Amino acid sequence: CASSLVRYRTGKGYEQYF. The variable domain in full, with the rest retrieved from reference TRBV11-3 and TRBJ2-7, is EAGVVQSPRYKIIEKKQPVAFWCNPISGHNTLYWYLQNLGQGPELLIRYENEEAVDDSQLPKDRFSAERLKGVDSTLKIQPAELGDSAVYLCASSLVRYRTGKGYEQYFGPGTRLTVT.

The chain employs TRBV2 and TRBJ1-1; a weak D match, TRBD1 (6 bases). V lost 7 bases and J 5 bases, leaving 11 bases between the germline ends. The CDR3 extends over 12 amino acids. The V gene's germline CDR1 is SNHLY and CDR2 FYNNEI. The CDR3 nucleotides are TGTGCCAGCATCACAGGGTCGACTGAAGCTTTCTTT. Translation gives CASITGSTEAFF.

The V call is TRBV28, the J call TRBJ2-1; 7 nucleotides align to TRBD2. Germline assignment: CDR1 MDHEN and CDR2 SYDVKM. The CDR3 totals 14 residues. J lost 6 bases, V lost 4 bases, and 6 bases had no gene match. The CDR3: CASSSTGGVNEQFF. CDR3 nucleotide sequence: TGTGCCAGCAGTTCGACTGGGGGGGTCAATGAGCAGTTCTTC.

CDR3 residues: CASNGGGLWNTEAFF. The DNA of the CDR3 is TGTGCCAGCAATGGCGGGGGACTATGGAACACTGAAGCTTTCTTT. The chain employs TRBV11-2 and TRBJ1-1; D perhaps matches TRBD1 (5 bases). Germline V lookup: CDR1 SGHAT, CDR2 FQNNGV. CDR3 length equals 15 residues. V lost 7 bases and J 1 base, leaving 16 bases between the germline ends.

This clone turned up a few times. CDR3 residues: CASSLSGDNTEAFF. CDR3 DNA sequence: TGTGCCAGCAGTCTCTCGGGGGATAACACTGAAGCTTTCTTT. The chain has TRBV6-5 and TRBJ1-1; D is perhaps TRBD1 (5 bases). V shed 5 bases and J shed 2 bases, with 12 bases lying between them. The length of the CDR3 is 14 residues. Germline V gene lookup returns CDR1 MNHEY and CDR2 SVGAGI.